What follows are 18 T cell receptor beta chains derived from one specimen sequenced in a study of cytomegalovirus exposure and HLA in healthy donors. It was with 60 Vbeta and 13 Jbeta primers that the PCR ran. Produced via immunoSEQ multiplex PCR; TCRdb's table is partial and in-frame only. The sample includes fewer than 200,000 clones, less than 85% of them seen just once. The sample comprised PBMCs. The receptors shown here come from a male donor in good health and CMV-seronegative.

The chain links TRBV10-3 to TRBJ1-1, with TRBD1 identical over 9 bases. The CDR3 covers 17 residues. The ends lost 2 bases at V and 3 bases at J; junction bases unmatched: 10. The germline V gene encodes CDR1 ENHRY and CDR2 SYGVKD. CDR3 sequence (DNA): TGTGCCATCAGTGAGGAGTTTGGGCGGGACAGGGACACTGAAGCTTTCTTT. Its translation is CAISEEFGRDRDTEAFF.

This chain links TRBV2 with TRBJ2-7; D is possibly TRBD2 (5 bases). Germline CDR1 is SNHLY and CDR2 is FYNNEI. Trimming cost V 8 bases and J 2 bases, with 16 bases left between them. This CDR3 is 14 amino acids long. DNA for the CDR3: TGTGCCAGCCAACCACGACGGGGAACCTACGAGCAGTACTTC. As protein: CASQPRRGTYEQYF. Together with reference TRBV2 and TRBJ2-7, the CDR3 gives the full variable domain: EPEVTQTPSHQVTQMGQEVILRCVPISNHLYFYWYRQILGQKVEFLVSFYNNEISEKSEIFDDQFSVERPDGSNFTLKIRSTKLEDSAMYFCASQPRRGTYEQYFGPGTRLTVT.

The chain couples TRBV13 to TRBJ2-1; 9 bases agree with TRBD2. The V and J ends lost 1 base and 5 bases, in that order; junction bases with no gene match: 6. CDR3 length: 16 amino acids. The germline CDR1 and CDR2 sequences are PRHDT and FYEKMQ (reference sequence). The CDR3 sequence: CASSLVLAGTHNEQFF. The CDR3 region has the DNA TGTGCCAGCAGCTTAGTGCTAGCGGGGACCCACAATGAGCAGTTCTTC.

The gene calls are TRBV15 and TRBJ2-7, with D tentatively TRBD1 (6 bases). The CDR3 is 15 residues long. The V end was cut by 3 bases, the J end by 1 base, with 13 bases between. CDR1 is LNHNV, CDR2 YYDKDF, per germline (reference sequence). The CDR3 coding sequence is TGTGCCACCAGCAGTGATGCTAGGGGGTCCTACGAGCAGTACTTC. Its translation is CATSSDARGSYEQYF.

The chain couples TRBV6-5 to TRBJ2-5; D possibly corresponds to TRBD2 (6 bases). The CDR3 consists of 15 residues. The V end was cut by 7 bases, the J end by 5 bases, with 20 bases between. From germline, CDR1 is MNHEY and CDR2 SVGAGI. The CDR3 DNA reads TGTGCCAGCACCGACTTTAGCCGCGGGGCGGAGACCCAGTACTTC. The encoded protein is CASTDFSRGAETQYF.

The rearrangement links TRBV9 to TRBJ2-5; TRBD2 is a possible D gene (5 bases). CDR1 and CDR2 (germline): SGDLS, YYNGEE. Trimming removed 0 bases at V and 2 bases at J, with 5 bases between. This CDR3 has 13 amino acids. CDR3 nucleotide sequence: TGTGCCAGCAGCGTAGGGACTCAAGAGACCCAGTACTTC. This codes for CASSVGTQETQYF.

This sequence joins TRBV9 and TRBJ1-5; 7 nucleotides match TRBD1. Germline-derived CDR1 and CDR2 are SGDLS and YYNGEE. Losses at the gene ends were 6 bases for V and 0 bases for J; bases not matched to a gene: 3. This CDR3 comprises 14 residues. The CDR3 DNA reads as TGTGCCAGCAACGAGGGGGCTAGCAATCAGCCCCAGCATTTT. Residues: CASNEGASNQPQHF.

The chain combines TRBV30 with TRBJ1-2; D is uncertain. The CDR3 covers 10 residues. V lost 3 bases to trimming and J lost 7 bases, with 6 bases between them. Germline assignment: CDR1 GTSNPN and CDR2 SVGIG (reference sequence). For the CDR3, the DNA is TGTGCCTGGAGACGGGGTGGCTACACCTTC. Translating gives CAWRRGGYTF.

The J gene is TRBJ2-7, the V gene TRBV18; 7 bases match TRBD1. The CDR3 has 17 residues. Looked up from germline, CDR1 is KGHSH and CDR2 is LQKENI. V was pared by 2 bases and J by 3 bases, with 13 bases of the junction left unmatched. CDR3 coding DNA: TGTGCCAGCTCACCAAGACAGGGAATAAATATATACTACGAGCAGTACTTC. Its translation is CASSPRQGINIYYEQYF.

The V gene is TRBV28, the J gene TRBJ1-2; TRBD1 agrees at 9 bases. J gave up 2 bases and V 5 bases, and 9 bases lay outside the gene matches. This CDR3 is built from 16 residues. Germline CDR1 and CDR2: MDHEN and SYDVKM. CDR3 sequence reads: CASSVTQGASNYGYTF. CDR3 bases: TGTGCCAGCAGTGTTACACAGGGGGCGTCGAACTATGGCTACACCTTC.

The chain couples TRBV18 to TRBJ1-1; TRBD1 is a possible D gene (5 bases). Per germline, CDR1 KGHSH and CDR2 LQKENI. V lost 3 bases to trimming and J lost 0 bases, with 5 bases between them. This CDR3 has 13 amino acids. CDR3 DNA: TGTGCCAGCTCACCGGGGCTGAACACTGAAGCTTTCTTT. This translates into CASSPGLNTEAFF. Full variable domain (outside the CDR3, taken from reference TRBV18 and TRBJ1-1): NAGVMQNPRHLVRRRGQEARLRCSPMKGHSHVYWYRQLPEEGLKFMVYLQKENIIDESGMPKERFSAEFPKEGPSILRIQQVVRGDSAAYFCASSPGLNTEAFFGQGTRLTVV.

About this clone: One end of the junction does not line up with germline, which may come from a read error. This chain joins TRBV7-9 and TRBJ2-2, with 7 bases fitting TRBD1. The CDR3 runs to 14 residues. CDR1 is SEHNR and CDR2 is FQNEAQ in the germline V gene (reference sequence). CDR3: CSSSHDRVAGELFF. CDR3 nucleotide sequence: TGTTCCAGCAGCCATGACAGGGTAGCCGGGGAGCTGTTTTTT.

This clone showed up just once. J is TRBJ2-7 and V is TRBV27, with D maybe TRBD2 (6 bases). The CDR3 spans 13 residues. The germline V gene encodes CDR1 MNHEY and CDR2 SMNVEV (reference sequence). Deletions cut 2 bases from V and 6 bases from J, with 11 bases between. The DNA of the CDR3 is TGTGCCAGCAGTTTAGGCGGGATTGGCGAGCAGTACTTC. Translated, it gives CASSLGGIGEQYF.

This clone appeared once. The chain joins TRBV5-4 to TRBJ2-1; 12 nucleotides match TRBD2. This CDR3 has 16 residues. Germline V gene lookup returns CDR1 SGHNT and CDR2 YYREEE (reference sequence). V dropped 4 bases and J dropped 5; count of bases not matched to a gene: 7. The CDR3 DNA follows: TGTGCCAGCAGCGTATACTCTAGCGGGGGGGACAATGAGCAGTTCTTC. Its protein is CASSVYSSGGDNEQFF. Variable domain in full (rest from reference TRBV5-4 and TRBJ2-1): ETGVTQSPTHLIKTRGQQVTLRCSSQSGHNTVSWYQQALGQGPQFIFQYYREEENGRGNFPPRFSGLQFPNYSSELNVNALELDDSALYLCASSVYSSGGDNEQFFGPGTRLTVL.

The V and J genes are TRBV5-1 and TRBJ1-1, with 8 bases identical to TRBD1. V lost 4 bases to trimming and J lost 5 bases; unmatched junction nucleotides: 7. The CDR3 runs 14 residues. Looked up from germline, CDR1 is SGHRS and CDR2 is YFSETQ. The CDR3 sequence: CASSPDRGGTEAFF. The CDR3 DNA reads TGCGCCAGCAGCCCCGACAGGGGAGGGACTGAAGCTTTCTTT.

Only a few counts were recorded for this clone. J is TRBJ2-1 and V is TRBV9, with 7 bases matching TRBD1. CDR3 length: 15 amino acids. The V segment lost 3 bases and the J segment 9 bases; nucleotides outside the gene matches: 12. CDR1 is SGDLS, CDR2 YYNGEE, per germline. In DNA form, the CDR3 reads TGTGCCAGCAGCGCCTGGACAGGTCCTAATTCTGAGCAGTTCTTC. This encodes CASSAWTGPNSEQFF.

The gene calls are TRBV29-1 and TRBJ1-5; D gene unclear. Trimming stripped 7 bases from V and 5 bases from J, with 18 bases between. Per the germline V gene, CDR1 is SQVTM and CDR2 is ANQGSEA. The CDR3 is made up of 14 amino acids. CDR3 bases: TGCAGCGGTGATCCTCGGAGGGTTTATCAGCCCCAGCATTTT. Protein product: CSGDPRRVYQPQHF.

J is TRBJ2-5 and V is TRBV27; possible D gene TRBD1, 6 bases. The V end was cut by 4 bases, the J end by 5 bases, with 11 bases between. Germline CDR1 MNHEY, CDR2 SMNVEV (reference sequence). CDR3 length equals 13 residues. The CDR3 loop is CASSSHREETQYF. The CDR3 nucleotides are TGTGCCAGCAGTTCCCACAGGGAGGAGACCCAGTACTTC.